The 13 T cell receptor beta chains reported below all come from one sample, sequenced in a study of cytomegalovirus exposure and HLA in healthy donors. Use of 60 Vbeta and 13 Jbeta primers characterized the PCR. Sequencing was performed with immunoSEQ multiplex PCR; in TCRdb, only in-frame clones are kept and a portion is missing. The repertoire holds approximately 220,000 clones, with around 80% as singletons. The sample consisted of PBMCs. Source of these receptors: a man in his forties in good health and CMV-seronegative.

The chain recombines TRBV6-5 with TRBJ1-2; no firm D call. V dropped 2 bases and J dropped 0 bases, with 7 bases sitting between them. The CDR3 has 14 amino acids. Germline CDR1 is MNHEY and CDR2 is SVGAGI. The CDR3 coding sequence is TGTGCCAGCAGTTACGGCAGTACTAACTATGGCTACACCTTC. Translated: CASSYGSTNYGYTF.

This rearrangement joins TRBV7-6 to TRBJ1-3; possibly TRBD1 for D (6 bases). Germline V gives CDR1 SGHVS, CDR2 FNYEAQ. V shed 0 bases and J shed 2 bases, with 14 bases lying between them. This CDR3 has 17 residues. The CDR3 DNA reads TGTGCCAGCAGCTTAGCACCAACCCAGGGGACTGGAAACACCATATATTTT. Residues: CASSLAPTQGTGNTIYF.

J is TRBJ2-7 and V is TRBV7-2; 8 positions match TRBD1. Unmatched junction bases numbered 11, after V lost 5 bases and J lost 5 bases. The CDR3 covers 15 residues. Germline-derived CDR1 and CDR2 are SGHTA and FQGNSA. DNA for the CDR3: TGTGCCAGCAGCATCTCGGACAGGGCGCTCAACGAGCAGTACTTC. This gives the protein CASSISDRALNEQYF.

CDR3 sequence: CASGQGFRTDTQYF. The CDR3 nucleotides are TGCGCCAGCGGTCAGGGCTTCCGCACAGATACGCAGTATTTT. The rearrangement uses TRBV10-2 and TRBJ2-3, with a tentative D call TRBD1 (5 bases). Germline V lookup: CDR1 WSHSY, CDR2 SAAADI. V was clipped by 8 bases and J by 1 base, with 13 bases between them. The CDR3 has 14 residues.

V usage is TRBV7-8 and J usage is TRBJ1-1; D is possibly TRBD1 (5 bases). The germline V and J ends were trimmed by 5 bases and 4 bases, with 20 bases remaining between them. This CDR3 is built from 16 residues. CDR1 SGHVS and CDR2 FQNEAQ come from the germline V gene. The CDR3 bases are TGTGCCAGCAGCCTCAGTGGGGGGTCTCGGGGCACTGAAGCTTTCTTT. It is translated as CASSLSGGSRGTEAFF.

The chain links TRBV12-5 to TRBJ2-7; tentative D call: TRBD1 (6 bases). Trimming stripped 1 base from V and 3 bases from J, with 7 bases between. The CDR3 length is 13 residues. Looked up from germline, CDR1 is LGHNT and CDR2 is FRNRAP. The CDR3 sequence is CASGLGQVYEQYF. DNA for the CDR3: TGTGCTAGTGGTTTGGGACAGGTCTACGAGCAGTACTTC.

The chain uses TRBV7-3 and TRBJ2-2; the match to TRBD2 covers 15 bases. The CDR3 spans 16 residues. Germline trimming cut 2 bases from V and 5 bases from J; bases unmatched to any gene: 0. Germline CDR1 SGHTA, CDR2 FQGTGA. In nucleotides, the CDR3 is TGTGCCAGCAGCTTAGGACTAGCGGGAGGGACCGGGGAGCTGTTTTTT. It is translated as CASSLGLAGGTGELFF.

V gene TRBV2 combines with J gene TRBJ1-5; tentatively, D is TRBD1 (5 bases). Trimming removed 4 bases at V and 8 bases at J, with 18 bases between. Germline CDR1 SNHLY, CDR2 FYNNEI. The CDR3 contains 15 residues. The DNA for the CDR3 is TGTGCCAGCAGTGCATACCGGGGGACTGGGAAGCCCCAGCATTTT. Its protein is CASSAYRGTGKPQHF. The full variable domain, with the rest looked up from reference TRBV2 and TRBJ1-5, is EPEVTQTPSHQVTQMGQEVILRCVPISNHLYFYWYRQILGQKVEFLVSFYNNEISEKSEIFDDQFSVERPDGSNFTLKIRSTKLEDSAMYFCASSAYRGTGKPQHFGDGTRLSIL.

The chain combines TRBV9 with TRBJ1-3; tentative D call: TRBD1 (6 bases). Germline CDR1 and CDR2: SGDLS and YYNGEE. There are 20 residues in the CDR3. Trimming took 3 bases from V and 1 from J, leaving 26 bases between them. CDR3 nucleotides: TGTGCCAGCAGCGCCCCTAGCCCCTTGGACAGCCAGAGGTCTGGAAACACCATATATTTT. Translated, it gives CASSAPSPLDSQRSGNTIYF.

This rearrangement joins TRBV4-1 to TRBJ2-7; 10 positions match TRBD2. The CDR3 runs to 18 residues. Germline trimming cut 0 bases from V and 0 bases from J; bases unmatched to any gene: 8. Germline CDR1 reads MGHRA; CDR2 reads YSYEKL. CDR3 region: CASSQDRLAGGFSYEQYF. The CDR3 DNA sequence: TGCGCCAGCAGCCAAGATCGATTAGCGGGGGGATTCTCCTACGAGCAGTACTTC.

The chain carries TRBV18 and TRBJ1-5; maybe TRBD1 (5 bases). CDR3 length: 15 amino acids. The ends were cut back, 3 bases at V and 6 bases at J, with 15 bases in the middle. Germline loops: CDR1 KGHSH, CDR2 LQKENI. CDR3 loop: CASSPGPGEGQPQHF. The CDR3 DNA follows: TGTGCCAGCTCACCGGGGCCGGGAGAGGGTCAGCCCCAGCATTTT.

The CDR3 sequence: CASSTLTGERNTIYF. CDR3 nucleotide sequence: TGTGCCAGCAGTACCCTAACAGGGGAGAGAAACACCATATATTTT. The J gene is TRBJ1-3, the V gene TRBV6-5; 7 bases map to TRBD1. CDR1 MNHEY and CDR2 SVGAGI come from the germline V gene. With 5 bases clipped from V and 5 bases from J, the junction kept 9 bases outside the gene matches. This CDR3 region has 15 residues.

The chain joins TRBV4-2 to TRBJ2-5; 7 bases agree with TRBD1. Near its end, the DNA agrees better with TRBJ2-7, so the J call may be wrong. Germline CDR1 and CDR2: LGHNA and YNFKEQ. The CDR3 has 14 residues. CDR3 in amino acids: CASSEPGTDYEQYF. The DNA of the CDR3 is TGTGCCAGCAGCGAACCCGGGACAGATTACGAGCAGTACTTC.